The text below deals with one TCR beta chain. What it binds is not known. The same CDR3 also results from other DNA sequences found in this sample. The sample comes from a study of beta chain features in type 1 diabetes. Turning to the study itself: Patients did not differ from healthy donors in age, gender or cell yield. Study-level points and caveats: No resolution was reached here on whether HLA type influences TCRB rearrangement. More deletions and fewer insertions at VDJ junctions were found in patients with type 1 diabetes.

About 120 mL of blood, on average, came from one heparinised draw per donor. Sequencing targeted expressed TCRB transcripts, as all isolated RNA had been reverse transcribed. Produced via immunoSEQ multiplex PCR; TCRdb's table is partial and in-frame only. The data show 300,000 to 400,000 clones, approximately 8% seen once. CDR1 is MDHEN and CDR2 is SYDVKM in the germline V gene. The V end lost 6 bases, the J end lost 4 bases, and 10 bases lay between the germline ends. This CDR3 comprises 13 residues. The genes are TRBV28 and TRBJ2-1, with D possibly matching TRBD1 (6 bases). Sequenced material: central memory CD4+ T cells from blood. This sequence was found in a woman aged 18 to 35 in good health. The CDR3 DNA follows: TGTGCCAGCAGACGGCAGGGGTACAATGAGCAGTTCTTC. This gives the protein CASRRQGYNEQFF.